The TCR beta chain under discussion was sequenced for a study of shared clonotypes between healthy human individuals. Profiled with immunoSEQ multiplex PCR; TCRdb holds only in-frame clones, not every one. Seen here are roughly 500,000 clones, approximately 94% observed once, and the top ten hold approximately 0.06%. This clone was seen once. The receptor comes from a woman between 25 and 40 years old in good health. Sequencing was performed on naive CD4+ T cells sorted from blood. Subset of the sample: CD45RA+ positively selected.

The CDR3 sequence: CASRQGAYNEQFF. The CDR3 DNA sequence: TGTGCCAGTAGACAGGGGGCCTACAATGAGCAGTTCTTC. V is TRBV6-5 and J is TRBJ2-1, with 9 bases that match TRBD1. With V trimmed by 9 bases and J by 2 bases, 2 bases remained unmatched. CDR1 is MNHEY, CDR2 SVGAGI, per germline. The CDR3 is 13 residues long.